The next 10 T cell receptor beta chains were all read from a single sample in a study of blood T cell repertoires in COVID-19 (dated by TCRdb to 2019 to 2021). The library was built by means of the immunoSEQ multiplex PCR assay. Not all clones reach the TCRdb copy of this immuneACCESS table, which keeps in-frame sequences only. Checked studies attribute under half of the gap to unresolved V genes and leave the rest unexplained. The sample table shows some 190,000 clones, and approximately 89% are seen once. The ten top clones hold over 2% of the sample. The sequenced material came from PBMCs or T cells enriched from blood (not recorded which). The receptor set was obtained from a woman between 35 and 50 years old with acute COVID-19.

The chain carries TRBV4-1 and TRBJ2-7, with 9 bases identical to TRBD2. Losses at the gene ends were 1 base for V and 3 bases for J; bases not matched to a gene: 10. Germline loops: CDR1 MGHRA, CDR2 YSYEKL. This CDR3 comprises 17 residues. CDR3 coding DNA: TGCGCCAGCAGCCAAGGGGGCCCCCCTAGCGGGGACTACGAGCAGTACTTC. Protein sequence: CASSQGGPPSGDYEQYF.

This chain joins TRBV11-2 and TRBJ2-2; tentatively, D is TRBD2 (6 bases). This CDR3 has 16 amino acids. Per the germline V gene, CDR1 is SGHAT and CDR2 is FQNNGV. V lost 8 bases to trimming and J lost 0 bases, with 16 bases between them. The CDR3: CASGDSDLTNTGELFF. CDR3 sequence (DNA): TGTGCCAGCGGGGACTCAGACCTAACGAACACCGGGGAGCTGTTTTTT.

J is TRBJ2-5 and V is TRBV5-4; possibly TRBD2 for D (5 bases). V lost 4 bases, J lost 1 base, and 14 bases lay in between. The CDR3 totals 15 residues. Germline CDR1 reads SGHNT; CDR2 reads YYREEE (reference sequence). CDR3 residues: CASSLPGKGQETQYF. The DNA for the CDR3 is TGTGCCAGCAGCCTTCCGGGGAAGGGCCAAGAGACCCAGTACTTC.

This clone appeared a single time. V gene TRBV5-1 combines with J gene TRBJ2-2; 7 nucleotides align to TRBD1. J gave up 2 bases and V 3 bases, and 7 bases lay outside the gene matches. Germline CDR1 is SGHRS and CDR2 is YFSETQ. The CDR3 contains 16 residues. CDR3 sequence reads: CASSWGNRGNTGELFF. The CDR3 coding sequence is TGCGCCAGCAGCTGGGGGAACAGGGGTAACACCGGGGAGCTGTTTTTT.

This sequence joins TRBV7-6 and TRBJ1-1, with no clear D. The V and J ends lost 8 bases and 3 bases respectively, with 16 bases between them. The CDR3 covers 14 residues. In germline, CDR1 is SGHVS, CDR2 FNYEAQ. CDR3 in amino acids: CASGPRTGYTEAFF. Written as DNA, the CDR3 is TGTGCCAGCGGTCCACGGACGGGATACACTGAAGCTTTCTTT.

V is TRBV5-6 and J is TRBJ2-3, with D possibly matching TRBD2 (6 bases). The CDR3 length is 17 residues. Trimming stripped 3 bases from V and 6 bases from J, with 23 bases between. CDR1 is SGHDT, CDR2 YYEEEE, per germline. The CDR3 protein is CASSSGHFGGLADTQYF. The DNA for the CDR3 is TGTGCCAGCAGCTCGGGTCATTTCGGGGGTTTGGCGGATACGCAGTATTTT.

The genes are TRBV7-2 and TRBJ1-3; 10 bases fit TRBD1. CDR1 is SGHTA and CDR2 is FQGNSA in the germline V gene. Losses at the gene ends were 2 bases for V and 4 bases for J; bases not matched to a gene: 5. CDR3 length: 16 residues. DNA of the CDR3: TGTGCCAGCAGCTTAAGACAGGGGGCGAAAGGAAACACCATATATTTT. It translates to CASSLRQGAKGNTIYF.

This clone was found once. This chain uses TRBV19 with TRBJ1-2; 11 nucleotides align to TRBD1. The CDR3 has 14 amino acids. The trim removed 5 bases at V and 4 bases at J, leaving 3 bases unmatched. Per germline, CDR1 LNHDA and CDR2 SQIVND (reference sequence). The CDR3 DNA reads TGTGCCAGTAGTCCAGGACAGGGGGCCTATGGCTACACCTTC. As protein: CASSPGQGAYGYTF.

The chain uses TRBV5-4 and TRBJ2-7; 7 nucleotides match TRBD2. Germline V lookup: CDR1 SGHNT, CDR2 YYREEE (reference sequence). The trim removed 6 bases at V and 4 bases at J, leaving 7 bases unmatched. This CDR3 is built from 13 residues. The CDR3 here is CASKLGGAYEQYF. CDR3 bases: TGTGCCAGCAAACTGGGAGGGGCTTACGAGCAGTACTTC.

The V gene is TRBV27, the J gene TRBJ2-1; TRBD2 matches at 10 bases. Looked up from germline, CDR1 is MNHEY and CDR2 is SMNVEV (reference sequence). The CDR3 extends over 18 amino acids. Trimming at V came to 4 bases and at J to 1 base, leaving 10 bases not matched to a gene. CDR3: CASSYLAGETMSYNEQFF. CDR3 sequence (DNA): TGTGCCAGCAGTTATCTAGCGGGAGAAACGATGTCCTACAATGAGCAGTTCTTC.